The clone carrying this T cell receptor beta chain was observed many times. Its cognate antigen is unknown. The record originates from a study of human T cells and chemical hapten exposure. Study-level points and caveats: Patch test score rose with PT1 expanded TCR count, significant at thresholds 8, 16 and 32, not 4.

The time point was: pre-sensitization, week 0. Treatment reported: therapeutic diphenylcyclopropenone sensitization with weekly scalp DPC. Sequencing started from total RNA isolated from unfractionated whole blood. Via MiXCR, TCRdb re-called the RACE reads, giving one row per CDR3 protein. The data show about 98,000 distinct CDR3 sequences, approximately 10% seen once. Trimming pared 5 bases from V and 11 bases from J, leaving 15 bases between. The germline gives CDR1 SEHNR, CDR2 FQNEAQ (reference sequence). The CDR3 loop spans 12 amino acids. This rearrangement joins TRBV7-9 to TRBJ1-1; D may be TRBD1 (6 bases). This receptor was obtained from a woman aged 55-69 years with alopecia areata. Some clones in this sample may be carry-over from other donors' samples. Sequencing used whole blood, obtained in connection with sensitization to the hapten diphenylcyclopropenone (DPC). CDR3 bases: TGTGCCAGCAGCCCCGGGGGCCCGAGGGCTTTCTTT. This codes for CASSPGGPRAFF.